This TCR beta chain was sequenced during a study of blood T cell repertoires in COVID-19. The overall study: The United States, Italy and Spain were the sources of the acute and convalescent COVID-19 samples.

Ages ranged from 18 to 89 years, with residence in approximately 25 US areas. Trimming cost V 5 bases and J 7 bases; bases outside gene matches: 15. CDR1 and CDR2 from the germline V gene are SGHAT and FQNNGV. The CDR3 extends over 19 amino acids. In the source study's methods: Amplifying reference gene primers gave estimates of nucleated cell counts. Libraries were prepared by immunoSEQ multiplex PCR; TCRdb keeps only in-frame clonotypes and omits some of them. Clone size and V and J calls were adopted from that table, with D and trimming inferred from the DNA. Found here are more than 350,000 clones, around 89% of them singletons; the top ten hold around 1%.

V is TRBV11-2 and J is TRBJ2-1; 15 bases are shared with TRBD2. The clonotype comes from a man younger than 30 who had recovered from COVID-19. The specimen was PBMCs or T cells enriched from blood (not recorded which). CDR3 in amino acids: CASSLWTSGRAGSRNEQFF. CDR3 DNA sequence: TGTGCCAGCAGCCTCTGGACTAGCGGGAGGGCCGGTAGTAGAAATGAGCAGTTCTTC.